This T cell receptor (beta chain) was identified during a study of T cell repertoires in cytomegalovirus infection. Germline V gene sequence: CDR1 MNHEY, CDR2 SVGEGT. The CDR3 is 15 amino acids. V lost 5 bases and J 1 base, leaving 11 bases between the germline ends. The sample holds a few counts of this clonotype. Its target is not known. TCRdb ran MiXCR on the reads and lists one entry per CDR3 protein. The table lists about 110,000 distinct CDR3 sequences, roughly 30% of them singletons, with around 41% in the top ten. This chain links TRBV6-2 or TRBV6-3 with TRBJ2-2, with D hard to call. This receptor was taken from a human donor in good health (CMV status not recorded). Some clones in this sample may be carry-over from other donors' samples. This specimen consisted of CD8+ T cells from cultured PBMCs, obtained from culture after CMV antigen stimulation. CDR3 residues: CASSRKTGNTGELFF. Written as DNA, the CDR3 is TGTGCCAGCAGTAGGAAGACTGGGAACACCGGGGAGCTGTTTTTT.